These 21 T cell receptor beta chains were sequenced from one sample in a study of long-term antiretroviral therapy in people with HIV. The libraries were made with immunoSEQ v3.0 at survey level. Sequenced by immunoSEQ multiplex PCR; TCRdb stores in-frame clones only, minus some. The data contain roughly 30,000 clones, more than 75% of them singletons. Sample: unsorted PBMCs, taken approximately 4.8 years after starting antiretroviral therapy. The source is a man in his forties with HIV.

The chain is built from TRBV15 and TRBJ1-1; 11 nucleotides agree with TRBD1. V gave up 3 bases and J gave up 4 bases; unmatched junction bases: 13. Germline CDR1 LNHNV, CDR2 YYDKDF (reference sequence). The CDR3 has 18 amino acids. The CDR3: CATSRRVGGQGGGTEAFF. The CDR3 nucleotides read TGTGCCACCAGCAGGAGGGTAGGGGGACAGGGGGGAGGCACTGAAGCTTTCTTT.

The rearrangement links TRBV6-1 to TRBJ1-5, with D maybe TRBD1 (6 bases). V lost 3 bases and J lost 4, with 13 bases in between. Germline V gives CDR1 MNHNS, CDR2 SASEGT. This CDR3 comprises 15 residues. CDR3 loop: CASSDGPGVNQPQHF. DNA for the CDR3: TGTGCCAGCAGTGATGGTCCAGGGGTGAATCAGCCCCAGCATTTT.

The chain uses TRBV6-6 and TRBJ1-4; 8 nucleotides line up with TRBD1. The germline V gene encodes CDR1 MNHNY and CDR2 SVGAGI (reference sequence). This CDR3 region has 14 residues. After removal of 0 bases from V and 7 bases from J, the junction contained 1 base not matched to a gene. Written as DNA, the CDR3 is TGTGCCAGCAGTTACTCGACAGGGGTTGAAAAACTGTTTTTT. Translating gives CASSYSTGVEKLFF.

This clone was seen only once. V and J are TRBV7-2 and TRBJ2-4; D is uncertain. CDR3 length: 12 amino acids. Germline V gene sequence: CDR1 SGHTA, CDR2 FQGNSA. V was cut by 1 base and J by 8 bases, with 6 bases left in between. CDR3 coding DNA: TGTGCCAGCAGCTTAGGTTTAGACATTCAGTACTTC. This encodes CASSLGLDIQYF.

V usage is TRBV13 and J usage is TRBJ2-5; the D gene is possibly TRBD2 (6 bases). V lost 1 base, J lost 5 bases, and 11 bases lay in between. Germline lookup yields CDR1 PRHDT and CDR2 FYEKMQ (reference sequence). The CDR3 contains 14 residues. CDR3 sequence reads: CASSLAGAAETQYF. The DNA for the CDR3 is TGTGCCAGCAGCTTAGCGGGAGCTGCGGAGACCCAGTACTTC.

The V gene is TRBV2, the J gene TRBJ2-3, with 8 bases that match TRBD1. Looked up from germline, CDR1 is SNHLY and CDR2 is FYNNEI. With V trimmed by 3 bases and J by 4 bases, 6 bases remained unmatched. This CDR3 comprises 15 residues. In nucleotides, the CDR3 is TGTGCCAGCAGTGAGTTTGGACAGGGAGCAGATACGCAGTATTTT. Encoded protein: CASSEFGQGADTQYF.

V gene TRBV11-3 combines with J gene TRBJ2-7; D ambiguous. Looked up from germline, CDR1 is SGHNT and CDR2 is YENEEA. This CDR3 spans 13 amino acids. V was shortened by 1 base and J by 7 bases, with 11 bases between the two germline ends. DNA for the CDR3: TGTGCCAGCAGCTTAGGCGACCGCAAGGAGCAGTACTTC. Its protein product is CASSLGDRKEQYF.

This chain connects TRBV12-5 to TRBJ1-1, with D tentatively TRBD1 (5 bases). V gave up 2 bases and J gave up 6 bases, with 10 bases separating them. The germline CDR1 and CDR2 sequences are LGHNT and FRNRAP. The CDR3 runs 13 residues. This CDR3 reads CASGLQGWPEAFF. CDR3 DNA: TGTGCTAGTGGTTTGCAGGGTTGGCCTGAAGCTTTCTTT.

The chain is built from TRBV6-1 and TRBJ2-3, with D tentatively TRBD1 or TRBD2 (5 bases each). The CDR3 consists of 16 residues. CDR1 is MNHNS, CDR2 SASEGT, per germline. V was cut by 2 bases and J by 0 bases, with 12 bases left in between. The CDR3 DNA follows: TGTGCCAGCAGTGAAACGGGGCGGCCTAGCACAGATACGCAGTATTTT. Translating gives CASSETGRPSTDTQYF.

J is TRBJ2-1 and V is TRBV19, with D possibly TRBD2 on 5 matching bases. The ends were cut back, 10 bases at V and 7 bases at J, with 20 bases in the middle. CDR1 is LNHDA and CDR2 is SQIVND in the germline V gene (reference sequence). CDR3 size: 14 residues. This CDR3 is CATRSAYTGNEQFF. The CDR3 nucleotides read TGTGCCACAAGGAGCGCCTACACGGGAAATGAGCAGTTCTTC.

The chain links TRBV27 to TRBJ2-7, with D unclear. The germline V gene encodes CDR1 MNHEY and CDR2 SMNVEV (reference sequence). The CDR3 runs 13 residues. Trimming removed 3 bases from V and 4 bases from J, with 10 bases in between. For the CDR3, the DNA is TGTGCCAGCAGTTTCGGTTACAGTTACGAGCAGTACTTC. This gives the protein CASSFGYSYEQYF.

This clone has just one count. The rearrangement uses TRBV2 and TRBJ2-7; D tentatively fits TRBD1 or TRBD2 (5 bases each). V was pared by 5 bases and J by 0 bases, with 11 bases between. The CDR3 is 14 residues long. CDR1 SNHLY and CDR2 FYNNEI come from the germline V gene. The CDR3 nucleotides are TGTGCCAGCAGTCGGGACCGGGACTCCTACGAGCAGTACTTC. Translation gives CASSRDRDSYEQYF.

V gene TRBV6-1 combines with J gene TRBJ1-1; 12 nucleotides agree with TRBD1. This CDR3 is built from 15 residues. Germline trimming cut 10 bases from V and 4 bases from J; bases unmatched to any gene: 10. From germline, CDR1 is MNHNS and CDR2 SASEGT. This CDR3 is CATGTGGFMSTEAFF. The DNA for the CDR3 is TGTGCCACCGGGACAGGGGGCTTCATGAGCACTGAAGCTTTCTTT.

The rearrangement links TRBV29-1 to TRBJ1-2; no clear D. Germline lookup yields CDR1 SQVTM and CDR2 ANQGSEA. The CDR3 loop spans 10 amino acids. Trimming removed 3 bases from V and 10 bases from J, with 9 bases in between. CDR3 coding DNA: TGCAGCGTTGATGCGGCACCCTACACCTTC. Residues: CSVDAAPYTF.

The V gene is TRBV27, the J gene TRBJ2-7; D is perhaps TRBD1 or TRBD2 (5 bases each). The germline CDR1 and CDR2 sequences are MNHEY and SMNVEV (reference sequence). CDR3 length: 15 residues. V lost 6 bases to trimming and J lost 0 bases, with 15 bases between them. The CDR3 bases are TGTGCCAGCAGGTCCGGGACGATGAGCTCCTACGAGCAGTACTTC. As protein: CASRSGTMSSYEQYF.

This chain connects TRBV23-1 to TRBJ2-7, with D perhaps matching TRBD2 (5 bases). TRBV23-1 is an ORF; its function is uncertain. This CDR3 has 14 amino acids. Trimming shortened V by 5 bases and J by 1 base, and 12 bases separated the two germline ends. Here the CDR3 reads CASSIWESSYEQYF. CDR3 in DNA: TGCGCCAGCAGTATTTGGGAGTCATCCTACGAGCAGTACTTC.

The chain couples TRBV5-1 to TRBJ1-1; D not certain. The V gene lost 0 bases and the J gene lost 4 bases, with 4 bases spanning the gap. Looked up from germline, CDR1 is SGHRS and CDR2 is YFSETQ. The CDR3 is 12 amino acids. The CDR3 region is CASSLVGTEAFF. The CDR3 nucleotides read TGCGCCAGCAGCTTGGTTGGCACTGAAGCTTTCTTT.

V and J are TRBV5-6 and TRBJ2-7, with 9 nucleotides matching TRBD2. The CDR3 has 16 amino acids. Looked up from germline, CDR1 is SGHDT and CDR2 is YYEEEE. The V and J ends lost 4 bases and 2 bases, in that order; junction bases with no gene match: 10. CDR3 DNA sequence: TGTGCCAGCAGCGAGACATTCGGGACTAGCCCCTACGAGCAGTACTTC. Encoded protein: CASSETFGTSPYEQYF.

V gene TRBV27 combines with J gene TRBJ1-2; the D is unclear. V was clipped by 5 bases and J by 7 bases, with 8 bases between them. The germline gives CDR1 MNHEY, CDR2 SMNVEV (reference sequence). The CDR3 runs to 11 residues. The CDR3 DNA sequence: TGTGCCAGCAGTAATGGCAGTGGCTACACCTTC. It yields the protein CASSNGSGYTF.

This clone has only one observation. This chain uses TRBV19 with TRBJ2-2; 13 bases are a match to TRBD2. From germline, CDR1 is LNHDA and CDR2 SQIVND (reference sequence). V shed 5 bases, J shed 5 bases, and the junction held 5 bases outside the gene matches. This CDR3 is 16 amino acids long. The CDR3 reads CASSLGLAGFTGELFF. DNA for the CDR3: TGTGCCAGTAGTTTGGGACTAGCGGGGTTTACCGGGGAGCTGTTTTTT.

V is TRBV19 and J is TRBJ2-3; no firm D call. V was shortened by 8 bases and J by 7 bases, with 10 bases between the two germline ends. This CDR3 spans 11 amino acids. Germline V gene data show CDR1 as LNHDA and CDR2 as SQIVND (reference sequence). The CDR3 loop is CASGVGYTQYF. The CDR3 nucleotides read TGTGCCAGTGGGGTAGGATATACGCAGTATTTT. The full variable domain, its missing parts supplied by reference TRBV19 and TRBJ2-3, is DGGITQSPKYLFRKEGQNVTLSCEQNLNHDAMYWYRQDPGQGLRLIYYSQIVNDFQKGDIAEGYSVSREKKESFPLTVTSAQKNPTAFYLCASGVGYTQYFGPGTRLTVL.